The sequence of this T cell receptor beta chain was determined in a study of human T cells and chemical hapten exposure. About this clonotype itself: The antigen is undetermined.

Study processing details: Individual samples carried between about 23,224 and 750,000 TCRs, with 95,638 as the median. TCRdb used MiXCR to reprocess the RACE reads, holding one entry per CDR3 protein. TCRdb's processing, not the authors', yielded these V and J calls. The sample has 350,000 to 400,000 distinct CDR3 sequences, nearly 6.5% seen once. The CDR3 totals 16 residues. V was pared by 5 bases and J by 2 bases, with 18 bases between. Looked up from germline, CDR1 is MNHNY and CDR2 is SVGAGI (reference sequence). General study points: Expanded TCRs grouped into significantly more large CDR3 similarity clusters than controls produced.

Sample time point: patch test 2, 6 weeks after DPC sensitization. As to treatment: therapeutic diphenylcyclopropenone sensitization with weekly scalp DPC. The receptor comes from a woman between 18 and 29 years old with alopecia areata. Some clones in this sample may be carry-over from other donors' samples. V usage is TRBV6-6 and J usage is TRBJ1-2; D is uncertain. The material was whole blood, obtained in connection with sensitization to the hapten diphenylcyclopropenone (DPC). Written as DNA, the CDR3 is TGTGCCAGCAGTCGAACAATACAAGGAAAAAACTATGGCTACACCTTC. Encoded protein: CASSRTIQGKNYGYTF.